A single sample is the source of the 3 T cell receptor beta chains below, sequenced in a study of T cell changes during pregnancy in multiple sclerosis. The data were produced by immunoSEQ multiplex PCR, yet TCRdb's version contains in-frame clones alone and is incomplete. The repertoire consists of about 72,000 clones, with 91% occurring once and the leading ten covering roughly 0.7%. Here the sequenced sample was peripheral blood, taken in the third trimester of pregnancy. Every receptor here comes from a female donor in good health, enrolled as a control in a pregnancy study.

V usage is TRBV18 and J usage is TRBJ1-3; D is unclear. Trimming left V 3 bases short and J 0 bases short, with 12 bases between. The length of the CDR3 is 16 residues. CDR1 and CDR2 from the germline V gene are KGHSH and LQKENI. The CDR3 protein is CASSPTPTPSGNTIYF. The CDR3 coding sequence is TGTGCCAGCTCACCTACGCCTACCCCCTCTGGAAACACCATATATTTT.

The chain couples TRBV2 to TRBJ1-1; 9 nucleotides line up with TRBD1. The CDR3 has 14 amino acids. After removal of 8 bases from V and 1 base from J, the junction contained 5 bases not matched to a gene. Looked up from germline, CDR1 is SNHLY and CDR2 is FYNNEI. The CDR3 region has the DNA TGTGCCAGCGGGACAGGGTTACGGAACACTGAAGCTTTCTTT. Translated: CASGTGLRNTEAFF. Based on the CDR3 plus reference TRBV2 and TRBJ1-1, the full variable domain is EPEVTQTPSHQVTQMGQEVILRCVPISNHLYFYWYRQILGQKVEFLVSFYNNEISEKSEIFDDQFSVERPDGSNFTLKIRSTKLEDSAMYFCASGTGLRNTEAFFGQGTRLTVV.

This rearrangement joins TRBV11-1 to TRBJ2-1; 8 bases map to TRBD2. Unmatched junction bases numbered 11, after V lost 5 bases and J lost 8 bases. CDR1 SGHAT and CDR2 FQDESV come from the germline V gene (reference sequence). This CDR3 is 15 amino acids long. CDR3: CASSASGGNGDEQFF. DNA for the CDR3: TGTGCCAGCAGCGCCTCGGGGGGGAACGGGGATGAGCAGTTCTTC. The full variable domain, its missing parts supplied by reference TRBV11-1 and TRBJ2-1, is EAEVAQSPRYKITEKSQAVAFWCDPISGHATLYWYRQILGQGPELLVQFQDESVVDDSQLPKDRFSAERLKGVDSTLKIQPAELGDSAMYLCASSASGGNGDEQFFGPGTRLTVL.